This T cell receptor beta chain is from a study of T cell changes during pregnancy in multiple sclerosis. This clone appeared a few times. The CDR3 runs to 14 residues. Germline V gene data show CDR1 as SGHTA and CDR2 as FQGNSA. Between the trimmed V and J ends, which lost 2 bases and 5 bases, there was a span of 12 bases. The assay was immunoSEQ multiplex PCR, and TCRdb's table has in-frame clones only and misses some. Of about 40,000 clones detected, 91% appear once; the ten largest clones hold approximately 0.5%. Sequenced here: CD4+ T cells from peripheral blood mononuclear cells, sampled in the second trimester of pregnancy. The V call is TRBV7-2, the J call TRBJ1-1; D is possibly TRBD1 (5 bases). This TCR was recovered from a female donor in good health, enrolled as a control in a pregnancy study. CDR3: CASSLQGGWTEAFF. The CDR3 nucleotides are TGTGCCAGCAGCTTACAGGGAGGGTGGACTGAAGCTTTCTTT.